This section outlines one T cell receptor (beta chain) sequence together with its context. Method: immunoSEQ multiplex PCR; TCRdb's copy keeps in-frame clones and lacks some. The sample holds 60,000 to 75,000 clones, roughly 86% seen once. This record belongs to a study of blood T cell repertoires in COVID-19. Losses at the gene ends were 10 bases for V and 1 base for J; bases not matched to a gene: 7. The CDR3 length is 17 residues. Germline loops: CDR1 MNHEY, CDR2 SVGEGT. The chain combines TRBV6-2 or TRBV6-3 with TRBJ2-1; 16 bases line up with TRBD2. The material sequenced was peripheral blood. The origin of this receptor is a man in his 70s with active COVID-19. CDR3 coding DNA: TGTGCCACCAGCGGGACTAGCGGGAGGGCGTCCTACAATGAGCAGTTCTTC. This translates into CATSGTSGRASYNEQFF.